This TCR beta chain appears in the sequencing data of a study of TIL therapy for anti-PD-1-resistant metastatic lung cancer. Points from the study as a whole: TIL clonotype persistence in blood showed no apparent association with response.

The libraries were made with immunoSEQ v3. Survey-level samples got 2 million to 2.5 million read pairs; deep-level samples got about 4.5-6.5 million. Repertoires were generated with immunoSEQ multiplex PCR, while TCRdb's copy carries only in-frame clones and drops some. Among about 19,000 clones listed, roughly 85% were seen once. The sample's time point: pre-treatment sample, taken before nivolumab and TIL therapy. A remark on this clone: The target antigen is unknown.

The specimen was blood, collected at baseline. This TCR came from a person aged 25 to 85 with non-small cell lung cancer.

This chain's CDR3 is CASEDQGGRADTQYF. In DNA form, the CDR3 reads TGTGCCAGCGAGGACCAGGGAGGCAGGGCAGATACGCAGTATTTT. The J gene is TRBJ2-3, the V gene TRBV19, with D possibly being TRBD2 (6 bases). Germline values: CDR1 LNHDA, CDR2 SQIVND (reference sequence). The CDR3 loop spans 15 amino acids. Trimming left V 9 bases short and J 4 bases short, with 20 bases between.